The sequence of this T cell receptor beta chain was determined in a study of OX40 agonist ivuxolimab in advanced cancers. Whole-study context: Patients were given ivuxolimab, an antibody that agonizes OX40 (CD134).

With regard to this clone: The antigen is undetermined.

Autoimmune disease history or systemic immunosuppression led to patients being barred. TCRdb's table, derived via immunoSEQ multiplex PCR, lists solely in-frame clones and lacks some. The data show more than 20,000 clones, 76% seen once. The CDR3 has 14 amino acids. Germline CDR1 and CDR2: SNHLY and FYNNEI. Trimming removed 7 bases from V and 0 bases from J, with 11 bases in between. Notes on the study in general: Among the least clonally expanded were partial responders at 0.1-3.0 mg/kg.

Specimen: CD4+ or CD8+ T cells sorted from blood, collected in a trial of the OX40 agonist ivuxolimab. This TCR came from an adult with an advanced solid tumor such as melanoma, head and neck, liver or kidney cancer. This chain links TRBV2 with TRBJ2-3; possible D gene TRBD2, 6 bases. The CDR3 region has the DNA TGTGCCAGCATGACGCGGGGTAGCACAGATACGCAGTATTTT. It translates to CASMTRGSTDTQYF.